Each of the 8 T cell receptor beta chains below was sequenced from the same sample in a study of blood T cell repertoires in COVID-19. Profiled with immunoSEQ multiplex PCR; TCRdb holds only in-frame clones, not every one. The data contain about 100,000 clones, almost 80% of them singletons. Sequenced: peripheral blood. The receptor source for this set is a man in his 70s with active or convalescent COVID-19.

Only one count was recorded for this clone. The CDR3 is CASTDGGTEAFF. CDR3 nucleotides: TGTGCCAGCACCGATGGGGGGACTGAAGCTTTCTTT. V is TRBV12-3 or TRBV12-4 and J is TRBJ1-1, with a tentative D call TRBD1 (5 bases). V was cut by 7 bases and J by 5 bases, with 11 bases left in between. The CDR3 length is 12 residues.

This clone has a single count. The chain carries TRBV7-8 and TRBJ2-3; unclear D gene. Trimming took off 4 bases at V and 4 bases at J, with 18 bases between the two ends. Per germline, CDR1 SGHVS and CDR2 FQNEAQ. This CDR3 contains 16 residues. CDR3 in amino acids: CASSSPSIESPDTQYF. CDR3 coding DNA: TGTGCCAGCAGCTCCCCTTCGATAGAGAGCCCAGATACGCAGTATTTT.

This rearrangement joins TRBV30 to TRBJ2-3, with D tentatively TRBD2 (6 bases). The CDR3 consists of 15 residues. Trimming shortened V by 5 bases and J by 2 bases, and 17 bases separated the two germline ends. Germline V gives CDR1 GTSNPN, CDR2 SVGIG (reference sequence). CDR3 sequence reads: CAWGLALANTDTQYF. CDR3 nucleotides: TGTGCCTGGGGCTTGGCACTAGCCAACACAGATACGCAGTATTTT.

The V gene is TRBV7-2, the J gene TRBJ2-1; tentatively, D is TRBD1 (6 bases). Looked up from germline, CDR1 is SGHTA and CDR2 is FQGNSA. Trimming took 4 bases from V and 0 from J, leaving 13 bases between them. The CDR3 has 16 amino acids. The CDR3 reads CASSSRRGSSYNEQFF. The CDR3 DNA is TGTGCCAGCAGCTCCCGAAGGGGGAGCTCCTACAATGAGCAGTTCTTC.

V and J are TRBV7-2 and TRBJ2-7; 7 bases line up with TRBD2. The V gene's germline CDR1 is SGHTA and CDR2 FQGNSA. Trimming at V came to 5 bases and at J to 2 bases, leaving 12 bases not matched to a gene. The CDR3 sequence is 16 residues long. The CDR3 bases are TGTGCCAGCAGCCTTGATCTGGGCGGGAGACCCTACGAGCAGTACTTC. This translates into CASSLDLGGRPYEQYF.

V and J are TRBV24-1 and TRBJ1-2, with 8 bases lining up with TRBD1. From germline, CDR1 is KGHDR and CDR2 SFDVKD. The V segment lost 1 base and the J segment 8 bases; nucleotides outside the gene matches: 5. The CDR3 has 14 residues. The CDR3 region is CATSDFSGTGGYTF. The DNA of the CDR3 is TGTGCCACCAGTGATTTTTCCGGGACAGGAGGCTACACCTTC.

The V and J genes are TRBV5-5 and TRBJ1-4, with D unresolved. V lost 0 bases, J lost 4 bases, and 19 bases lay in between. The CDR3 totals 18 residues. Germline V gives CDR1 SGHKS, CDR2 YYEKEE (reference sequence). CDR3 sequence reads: CASSLGRAGFGLNEKLFF. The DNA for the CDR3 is TGTGCCAGCAGCTTGGGGAGGGCGGGGTTCGGCCTTAATGAAAAACTGTTTTTT.

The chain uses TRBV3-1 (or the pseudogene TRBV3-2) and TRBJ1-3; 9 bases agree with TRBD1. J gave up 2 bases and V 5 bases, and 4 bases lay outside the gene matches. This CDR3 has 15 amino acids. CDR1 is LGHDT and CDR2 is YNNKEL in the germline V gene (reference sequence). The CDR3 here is CASSNWTGAGNTIYF. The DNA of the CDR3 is TGTGCCAGCAGCAACTGGACAGGGGCTGGAAACACCATATATTTT.